These 29 T cell receptor beta chains were all obtained from the same sample, sequenced in a study of T cell repertoires in cytomegalovirus infection. TCRdb itself ran the reads through MiXCR, one entry per CDR3 protein. The sample consists of 150,000 or so distinct CDR3 sequences, 32% of them appearing once. These receptors' targets are unknown. Source: CD8+ T cells from cultured PBMCs, taken from culture after CMV antigen stimulation. All receptors come from a human donor in good health (CMV status not recorded). Some clones in this sample may be carry-over from other donors' samples.

V and J are TRBV15 and TRBJ1-2; the D gene is possibly TRBD1 (6 bases). Between the trimmed V and J ends, which lost 5 bases and 1 base, there was a span of 14 bases. The germline CDR1 and CDR2 sequences are LNHNV and YYDKDF (reference sequence). This CDR3 contains 15 residues. The CDR3 is CATSARQVLNYGYTF. Written as DNA, the CDR3 is TGTGCCACCAGCGCACGACAGGTACTTAACTATGGCTACACCTTC.

The chain carries TRBV13 and TRBJ1-2, with D possibly matching TRBD1 (6 bases). Germline-derived CDR1 and CDR2 are PRHDT and FYEKMQ (reference sequence). V dropped 1 base and J dropped 7 bases, with 10 bases sitting between them. CDR3 length: 13 residues. CDR3 DNA sequence: TGTGCCAGCAGCTTAGCAGGGGAAGTTGGCTACACCTTC. Its protein product is CASSLAGEVGYTF.

This clonotype came up many times. DNA for the CDR3: TGCGCCAGCAGTTCTTGGACAGGGATGAACACTGAAGCTTTCTTT. Its protein product is CASSSWTGMNTEAFF. The V gene is TRBV10-2, the J gene TRBJ1-1; 8 bases fit TRBD1. Germline lookup yields CDR1 WSHSY and CDR2 SAAADI. This CDR3 has 15 amino acids. V was clipped by 5 bases and J by 0 bases; unmatched bases: 5.

This clonotype was detected only a few times. This chain connects TRBV25-1 to TRBJ1-1; D possibly corresponds to TRBD1 (5 bases). The CDR3 length is 14 residues. Germline V gene sequence: CDR1 MGHDK, CDR2 SYGVNS. Trimming removed 6 bases from V and 1 base from J, with 12 bases in between. CDR3: CASRVSGGNTEAFF. CDR3 in DNA: TGTGCCAGCAGAGTATCGGGGGGGAACACTGAAGCTTTCTTT.

Ten or more counts support this clonotype. CDR3 sequence reads: CASSSGQETQYF. CDR3 nucleotides: TGTGCCAGCAGCTCGGGTCAAGAGACCCAGTACTTC. This rearrangement joins TRBV7-9 to TRBJ2-5; no clear D gene. Trimming took 4 bases from V and 2 from J, leaving 5 bases between them. CDR1 SEHNR and CDR2 FQNEAQ come from the germline V gene (reference sequence). CDR3 length: 12 residues.

This chain uses TRBV12-3 or TRBV12-4 with TRBJ2-1; maybe TRBD2 (5 bases). CDR3 length equals 14 residues. V was clipped by 7 bases and J by 5 bases, with 15 bases between them. CDR3 bases: TGTGCCAGCACCACACTAGGGATTAACAATGAGCAGTTCTTC. Residues: CASTTLGINNEQFF.

This clonotype has at least ten counts. The rearrangement joins TRBV12-3 or TRBV12-4 to TRBJ1-2, with a weak D call TRBD1 (6 bases). The V end was cut by 4 bases, the J end by 2 bases, with 11 bases between. This CDR3 contains 14 residues. The CDR3 is CASSSQTGNYGYTF. The CDR3 DNA is TGTGCCAGCAGTTCCCAAACAGGGAACTATGGCTACACCTTC.

By share of the sample, this clonotype is medium-sized (0.01 to 0.1%). This sequence joins TRBV7-9 and TRBJ2-7; a possible D gene is TRBD2 (5 bases). V was shortened by 4 bases and J by 4 bases, with 17 bases between the two germline ends. In germline, CDR1 is SEHNR, CDR2 FQNEAQ (reference sequence). The CDR3 is 15 residues long. The CDR3 is CASSSNQDWRYEQYF. DNA of the CDR3: TGTGCCAGCAGCTCAAACCAGGACTGGAGATACGAGCAGTACTTC. The whole variable domain, filled in from reference TRBV7-9 and TRBJ2-7, reads DTGVSQNPRHKITKRGQNVTFRCDPISEHNRLYWYRQTLGQGPEFLTYFQNEAQLEKSRLLSDRFSAERPKGSFSTLEIQRTEQGDSAMYLCASSSNQDWRYEQYFGPGTRLTVT.

This clonotype appeared many times. The V and J genes are TRBV12-3 or TRBV12-4 and TRBJ2-3; D is ambiguous. CDR3 length: 13 residues. V was shortened by 0 bases and J by 6 bases, with 7 bases between the two germline ends. CDR3 nucleotide sequence: TGTGCCAGCAGTTTAGCGGGGTCGGATACGCAGTATTTT. It specifies CASSLAGSDTQYF.

The V call is TRBV7-6, the J call TRBJ2-3, with a weak D call TRBD2 (7 bases). The germline V gene has CDR1 SGHVS and CDR2 FNYEAQ. The V and J ends lost 3 bases and 4 bases respectively, with 20 bases between them. The length of the CDR3 is 17 residues. In DNA, the CDR3 is TGTGCCAGCAGCTTTGCCCCAGGCGGGGGCCTGTCAGATACGCAGTATTTT. Translation: CASSFAPGGGLSDTQYF.

V is TRBV7-9 and J is TRBJ1-1, with a possible D match to TRBD1 (5 bases). The length of the CDR3 is 15 residues. V shed 5 bases and J shed 4 bases, with 17 bases lying between them. Germline V CDR1 and CDR2: SEHNR, FQNEAQ (reference sequence). The CDR3, as DNA: TGTGCCAGCAGCCCCTTTCAGGGCGGAAGCACTGAAGCTTTCTTT. Translation gives CASSPFQGGSTEAFF.

V usage is TRBV14 and J usage is TRBJ1-2, with 10 bases lining up with TRBD1. Germline V gives CDR1 SGHDN, CDR2 FVKESK. The junction had 7 bases not matched to a gene; V was cut back by 1 base and J by 2 bases. CDR3 length equals 17 residues. The CDR3 loop is CASSQGHPGQGNYGYTF. CDR3 in DNA: TGTGCCAGCAGCCAAGGTCATCCGGGACAGGGGAACTATGGCTACACCTTC.

This clonotype was detected ten times or more. The chain is built from TRBV7-6 and TRBJ2-7, with 7 bases identical to TRBD2. The length of the CDR3 is 15 residues. V was clipped by 0 bases and J by 0 bases; unmatched bases: 2. Looked up from germline, CDR1 is SGHVS and CDR2 is FNYEAQ. CDR3 coding DNA: TGTGCCAGCAGCTTAGCAGCGGGGAACTCCTACGAGCAGTACTTC. The encoded protein is CASSLAAGNSYEQYF.

This clonotype was counted at least ten times. This rearrangement joins TRBV12-3 or TRBV12-4 to TRBJ2-6; D perhaps matches TRBD1 (6 bases). The length of the CDR3 is 18 residues. The V and J ends lost 0 bases and 2 bases respectively, with 14 bases between them. The CDR3 sequence: CASSLAEVGGAGANVLTF. CDR3 nucleotides: TGTGCCAGCAGTTTAGCCGAGGTAGGGGGAGCTGGGGCCAACGTCCTGACTTTC.

The sample holds one count of this clonotype. The chain links TRBV27 to TRBJ2-3; D unresolved. Trimming removed 8 bases at V and 6 bases at J, with 6 bases between. Germline V gene data show CDR1 as MNHEY and CDR2 as SMNVEV (reference sequence). The CDR3 has 10 residues. The CDR3 region is CASGVDTQYF. CDR3 in DNA: TGTGCCAGCGGAGTCGATACGCAGTATTTT.

This clonotype has only a few counts. The chain combines TRBV6-1 with TRBJ2-7; D gene ambiguous. The CDR3 covers 14 residues. Germline CDR1 is MNHNS and CDR2 is SASEGT. V was cut by 2 bases and J by 2 bases, with 10 bases left in between. The CDR3 loop is CASSERDPTYEQYF. DNA of the CDR3: TGTGCCAGCAGTGAACGAGATCCTACCTACGAGCAGTACTTC.

J is TRBJ2-7 and V is TRBV4-1; weak D call: TRBD1 (5 bases). The ends were cut back, 0 bases at V and 10 bases at J, with 13 bases in the middle. CDR3 length: 13 amino acids. In germline, CDR1 is MGHRA, CDR2 YSYEKL. The CDR3 DNA is TGCGCCAGCAGCCAAGAGGGTCAGGGAATACAGTACTTC. It codes for CASSQEGQGIQYF.

This clonotype was picked up a small number of times. V and J are TRBV6-6 and TRBJ1-2; D may be TRBD1 (5 bases). V shed 4 bases and J shed 8 bases, with 23 bases lying between them. Germline CDR1 MNHNY, CDR2 SVGAGI (reference sequence). This CDR3 region has 16 residues. This chain's CDR3 is CASSFPPGPRTRGYTF. CDR3 DNA: TGTGCCAGCAGTTTCCCCCCGGGGCCCAGGACGAGAGGCTACACCTTC.

The V gene is TRBV6-1, the J gene TRBJ1-1, with no clear D. In germline, CDR1 is MNHNS, CDR2 SASEGT. Trimming cost V 2 bases and J 1 base, with 11 bases left between them. This CDR3 spans 15 amino acids. The CDR3 DNA reads as TGTGCCAGCAGTGAACTTGGGGAGACGAACACTGAAGCTTTCTTT. Translating gives CASSELGETNTEAFF.

This clonotype was detected many times. Here the CDR3 reads CASSENRWNEQYF. The DNA of the CDR3 is TGTGCCAGCAGTGAAAACAGGTGGAACGAGCAGTACTTC. The chain is built from TRBV6-1 and TRBJ2-7; D is perhaps TRBD1 (5 bases). The V end was cut by 2 bases, the J end by 5 bases, with 10 bases between. There are 13 residues in the CDR3. The germline CDR1 and CDR2 sequences are MNHNS and SASEGT.

The chain links TRBV2 to TRBJ2-5; no clear D gene. The germline V gene encodes CDR1 SNHLY and CDR2 FYNNEI. CDR3 size: 14 residues. The ends were cut back, 8 bases at V and 0 bases at J, with 13 bases in the middle. The CDR3 protein is CASGTDLYQETQYF. In DNA form, the CDR3 reads TGTGCCAGCGGTACAGACCTGTACCAAGAGACCCAGTACTTC.

This clonotype was seen many times. The chain is built from TRBV7-9 and TRBJ2-5, with D hard to call. The CDR3 covers 14 residues. Trimming cost V 4 bases and J 3 bases, with 12 bases left between them. Germline values: CDR1 SEHNR, CDR2 FQNEAQ (reference sequence). The CDR3 DNA is TGTGCCAGCAGCTACGGCAGGACGAAAGAGACCCAGTACTTC. Translating gives CASSYGRTKETQYF.

At least ten counts were recorded for this clonotype. The chain links TRBV7-3 to TRBJ1-1; D gene unclear. The CDR3 contains 13 residues. V was shortened by 4 bases and J by 2 bases, with 8 bases between the two germline ends. CDR1 and CDR2 from the germline V gene are SGHTA and FQGTGA. The CDR3, as DNA: TGTGCCAGCAGCTCCCGAACAAACACTGAAGCTTTCTTT. It encodes CASSSRTNTEAFF. Complete variable domain (other parts from reference TRBV7-3 and TRBJ1-1): GAGVSQTPSNKVTEKGKYVELRCDPISGHTALYWYRQSLGQGPEFLIYFQGTGAADDSGLPNDRFFAVRPEGSVSTLKIQRTERGDSAVYLCASSSRTNTEAFFGQGTRLTVV.

This clonotype was seen many times. This CDR3 is CASSSYESGTSGGPTSTDTQYF. CDR3 sequence (DNA): TGTGCCAGCAGCTCATACGAATCCGGGACTAGCGGAGGCCCCACTAGCACAGATACGCAGTATTTT. The rearrangement joins TRBV28 to TRBJ2-3; TRBD2 aligns across 11 bases. The CDR3 contains 22 residues. Losses at the gene ends were 6 bases for V and 0 bases for J; bases not matched to a gene: 23. Germline loops: CDR1 MDHEN, CDR2 SYDVKM.

The chain couples TRBV11-2 to TRBJ2-7; TRBD1 matches at 9 bases. Germline lookup yields CDR1 SGHAT and CDR2 FQNNGV. V shed 0 bases, J shed 2 bases, and the junction held 5 bases outside the gene matches. The CDR3 has 16 amino acids. For the CDR3, the DNA is TGTGCCAGCAGCTTAGAAGGGGGGACAGGGACCTACGAGCAGTACTTC. It codes for CASSLEGGTGTYEQYF.

This clonotype was recorded many times. This chain joins TRBV12-3 or TRBV12-4 and TRBJ2-5; no clear D gene. This CDR3 has 16 amino acids. V lost 3 bases to trimming and J lost 5 bases, with 19 bases between them. The CDR3 sequence: CASSFSGSPPRETQYF. CDR3 nucleotide sequence: TGTGCCAGCAGTTTCTCTGGATCTCCGCCGCGGGAGACCCAGTACTTC.

The V gene is TRBV19, the J gene TRBJ1-1; tentatively, D is TRBD1 (5 bases). Germline CDR1 LNHDA, CDR2 SQIVND (reference sequence). The ends were cut back, 5 bases at V and 5 bases at J, with 12 bases in the middle. CDR3 length equals 13 residues. In nucleotides, the CDR3 is TGTGCCAGTAGTCTCGACAGAAGGACTGAAGCTTTCTTT. Protein product: CASSLDRRTEAFF.

The gene calls are TRBV20-1 and TRBJ2-7; 9 nucleotides line up with TRBD2. Germline V gene sequence: CDR1 DFQATT, CDR2 SNEGSKA (reference sequence). With V trimmed by 5 bases and J by 0 bases, 2 bases remained unmatched. This CDR3 spans 13 amino acids. CDR3 protein: CSASSGASYEQYF. In DNA, the CDR3 is TGCAGTGCTTCTAGCGGGGCCTCCTACGAGCAGTACTTC.

In the case of this clonotype: One end of the junction fails to match germline, which may point to a read error. This chain connects TRBV10-3 to TRBJ2-5; D possibly corresponds to TRBD2 (6 bases). In germline, CDR1 is ENHRY, CDR2 SYGVKD. The CDR3 covers 15 residues. CDR3 amino acids: CAISESGQGGETQYF. The CDR3 DNA sequence: TGTGCCATTAGTGAGTCAGGGCAGGGAGGAGAGACCCAGTACTTC.